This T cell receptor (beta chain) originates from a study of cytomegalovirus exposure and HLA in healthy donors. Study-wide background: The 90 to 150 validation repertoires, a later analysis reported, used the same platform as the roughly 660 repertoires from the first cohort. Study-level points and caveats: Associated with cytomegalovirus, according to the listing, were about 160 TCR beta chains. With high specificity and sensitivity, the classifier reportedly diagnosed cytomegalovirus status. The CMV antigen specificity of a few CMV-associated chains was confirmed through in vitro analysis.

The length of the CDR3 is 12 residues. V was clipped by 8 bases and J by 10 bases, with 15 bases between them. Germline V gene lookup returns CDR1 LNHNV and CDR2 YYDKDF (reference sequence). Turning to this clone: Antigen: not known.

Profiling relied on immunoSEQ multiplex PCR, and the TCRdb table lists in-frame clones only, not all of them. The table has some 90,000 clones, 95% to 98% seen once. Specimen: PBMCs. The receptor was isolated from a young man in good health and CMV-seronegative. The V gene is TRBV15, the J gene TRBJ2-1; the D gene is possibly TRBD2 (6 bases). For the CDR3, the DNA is TGTGCCACCGCGGGACGGCCTCTAGAGCAGTTCTTC. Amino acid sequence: CATAGRPLEQFF. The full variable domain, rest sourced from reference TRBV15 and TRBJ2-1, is DAMVIQNPRYQVTQFGKPVTLSCSQTLNHNVMYWYQQKSSQAPKLLFHYYDKDFNNEADTPDNFQSRRPNTSFCFLDIRSPGLGDTAMYLCATAGRPLEQFFGPGTRLTVL.